The sequence of this T cell receptor (beta chain) was determined in a study of blood T cell repertoires in COVID-19. At the level of the study: Researchers got acute and convalescent COVID-19 samples from the United States, Italy and Spain. PBMCs, B-cell-depleted T cells, or T cells provided the cDNA or gDNA that made up the material.

In the original processing: Amplification of reference gene primers was used by the study to estimate nucleated cell counts. This table comes from immunoSEQ multiplex PCR, and its TCRdb copy is limited to in-frame clones, with some not included. V and J calls and clone size are copied from that table; D and trimming were computed from the DNA. Here the sample spans approximately 200,000 clones, about four fifths being singletons. Trimming took 4 bases from V and 3 from J, leaving 9 bases between them. Germline V gene sequence: CDR1 ENHRY, CDR2 SYGVKD. The CDR3 runs to 14 residues. The chain has TRBV10-3 and TRBJ1-4; D unresolved. The source of this sequence is a woman aged 40-49 years with COVID-19, enrolled during active disease. The sequenced sample consisted of peripheral blood. The CDR3: CAISAPGSNEKLFF. In nucleotides, the CDR3 is TGTGCCATCAGTGCCCCGGGATCTAATGAAAAACTGTTTTTT.